One and the same sample provided the 7 T cell receptor beta chains below, sequenced in a study of regulatory T cells in long-lasting Graves disease. Construction of the TCR beta libraries employed iRepertoire HTBI primers in conjunction with Arm-PCR of CDR3 regions. One entry per CDR3 protein results from TCRdb running MiXCR on the multiplex PCR reads. Among around 420,000 distinct CDR3 sequences listed, about 14% were seen once. Time point reported: newly diagnosed GD, antithyroid drugs for less than 3 months. Construction of the TCR library relied on RNA isolated from PBMCs. The sample was peripheral blood mononuclear cells (PBMCs), taken at new diagnosis, from a patient treated with antithyroid drugs. The receptors were gathered from a female donor with Graves disease.

There are many counts of this clonotype. One end of the junction is discordant with germline, which a read error may explain. The J gene is TRBJ2-3, the V gene TRBV5-1; 10 nucleotides match TRBD2. This CDR3 is built from 15 residues. From germline, CDR1 is SGHRS and CDR2 YFSETQ. As DNA, the CDR3 is TGTGCCAGCAGCGCAGGGACTAGCGGCACAGATACGCAGTATTTT. Its protein product is CASSAGTSGTDTQYF. Complete variable domain (other parts from reference TRBV5-1 and TRBJ2-3): KAGVTQTPRYLIKTRGQQVTLSCSPISGHRSVSWYQQTPGQGLQFLFEYFSETQRNKGNFPGRFSGRQFSNSRSEMNVSTLELGDSALYLCASSAGTSGTDTQYFGPGTRLTVL.

This clonotype was counted at least ten times. The chain is built from TRBV7-9 and TRBJ1-4, with D possibly being TRBD1 (6 bases). Looked up from germline, CDR1 is SEHNR and CDR2 is FQNEAQ (reference sequence). This CDR3 spans 13 amino acids. The V and J ends lost 7 bases and 4 bases respectively, with 10 bases between them. CDR3 in amino acids: CASTSGDNEKLFF. The CDR3 region has the DNA TGTGCCAGCACCTCAGGGGATAATGAAAAACTGTTTTTT. The full variable domain, completed using reference TRBV7-9 and TRBJ1-4, is DTGVSQNPRHKITKRGQNVTFRCDPISEHNRLYWYRQTLGQGPEFLTYFQNEAQLEKSRLLSDRFSAERPKGSFSTLEIQRTEQGDSAMYLCASTSGDNEKLFFGSGTQLSVL.

The V gene is TRBV3-1, the J gene TRBJ2-1; TRBD2 matches 9 bases. The germline V gene has CDR1 LGHDT and CDR2 YNNKEL (reference sequence). This CDR3 spans 17 amino acids. J lost 2 bases, V lost 1 base, and 6 bases had no gene match. The CDR3 sequence: CASSQGTLAGAYNEQFF. In DNA, the CDR3 is TGTGCCAGCAGCCAAGGGACCTTAGCGGGGGCCTACAATGAGCAGTTCTTC.

This clonotype has a handful of counts. Being one base from a much bigger clone, this may be a read error. The chain is built from TRBV7-9 and TRBJ1-6, with D hard to call. The CDR3 is 12 residues long. Looked up from germline, CDR1 is SEHNR and CDR2 is FQNEAQ (reference sequence). The CDR3 protein is CACSLDNSPLHF. The CDR3 coding sequence is TGTGCCTGCAGCCTCGATAATTCACCCCTCCACTTT.

The rearrangement uses TRBV11-3 and TRBJ2-3; maybe TRBD2 (6 bases). The CDR3 covers 14 residues. The V end lost 5 bases, the J end lost 1 base, and 10 bases lay between the germline ends. Germline assignment: CDR1 SGHNT and CDR2 YENEEA. The CDR3 reads CASSNRGGTDTQYF. The CDR3 bases are TGTGCCAGCAGCAACCGCGGGGGCACAGATACGCAGTATTTT. Looking up the rest from reference TRBV11-3 and TRBJ2-3 gives the full variable domain: EAGVVQSPRYKIIEKKQPVAFWCNPISGHNTLYWYLQNLGQGPELLIRYENEEAVDDSQLPKDRFSAERLKGVDSTLKIQPAELGDSAVYLCASSNRGGTDTQYFGPGTRLTVL.

This clonotype was picked up many times. The chain has TRBV7-9 and TRBJ2-1; TRBD2 agrees at 7 bases. After removal of 6 bases from V and 9 bases from J, the junction contained 14 bases not matched to a gene. CDR1 and CDR2 from the germline V gene are SEHNR and FQNEAQ (reference sequence). The CDR3 runs 15 residues. DNA of the CDR3: TGTGCCAGCAGTCCCCCCCCTAGCGGTAGGCGTGAGCAGTTCTTC. Its translation is CASSPPPSGRREQFF. Based on the CDR3 plus reference TRBV7-9 and TRBJ2-1, the full variable domain is DTGVSQNPRHKITKRGQNVTFRCDPISEHNRLYWYRQTLGQGPEFLTYFQNEAQLEKSRLLSDRFSAERPKGSFSTLEIQRTEQGDSAMYLCASSPPPSGRREQFFGPGTRLTVL.

In its sample, this clonotype was seen many times. This chain uses TRBV20-1 with TRBJ2-5; D may match TRBD1 or TRBD2 (5 bases each). V was clipped by 0 bases and J by 5 bases, with 13 bases between them. Germline values: CDR1 DFQATT, CDR2 SNEGSKA (reference sequence). The CDR3 is made up of 14 amino acids. This CDR3 reads CSARDQGEGETQYF. The CDR3 DNA is TGCAGTGCTAGAGATCAGGGAGAAGGGGAGACCCAGTACTTC.